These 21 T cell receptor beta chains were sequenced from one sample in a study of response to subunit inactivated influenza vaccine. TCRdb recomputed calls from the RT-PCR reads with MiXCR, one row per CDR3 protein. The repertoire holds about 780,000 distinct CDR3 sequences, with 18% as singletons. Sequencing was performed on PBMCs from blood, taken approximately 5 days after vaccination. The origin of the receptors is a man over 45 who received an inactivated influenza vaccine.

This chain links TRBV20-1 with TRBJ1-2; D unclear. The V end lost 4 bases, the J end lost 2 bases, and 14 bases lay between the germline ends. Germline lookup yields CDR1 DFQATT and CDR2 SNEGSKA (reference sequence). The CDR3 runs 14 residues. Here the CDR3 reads CSATRTGSNYGYTF. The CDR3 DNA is TGCAGTGCTACAAGGACGGGGTCCAACTATGGCTACACCTTC.

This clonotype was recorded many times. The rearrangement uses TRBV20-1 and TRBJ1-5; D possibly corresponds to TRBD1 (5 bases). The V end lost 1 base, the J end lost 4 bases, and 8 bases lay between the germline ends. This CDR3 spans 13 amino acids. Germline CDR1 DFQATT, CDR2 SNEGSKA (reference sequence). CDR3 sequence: CSARGQTNQPQHF. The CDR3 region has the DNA TGCAGTGCTAGAGGACAGACAAATCAGCCCCAGCATTTT.

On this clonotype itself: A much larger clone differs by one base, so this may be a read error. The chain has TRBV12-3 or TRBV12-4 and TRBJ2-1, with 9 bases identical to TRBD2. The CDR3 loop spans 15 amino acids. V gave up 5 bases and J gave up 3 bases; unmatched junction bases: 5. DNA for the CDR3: TGTGCCAGCAGTCCCGGGACTAGCTTCTACAATGAGCAGTTCTTC. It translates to CASSPGTSFYNEQFF.

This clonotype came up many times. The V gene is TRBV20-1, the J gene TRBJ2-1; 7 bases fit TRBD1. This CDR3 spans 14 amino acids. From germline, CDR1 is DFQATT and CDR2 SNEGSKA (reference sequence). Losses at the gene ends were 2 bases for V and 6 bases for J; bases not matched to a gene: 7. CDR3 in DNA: TGCAGTGCTAGACCAGGACAGGTGGTCAATGAGCAGTTCTTC. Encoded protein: CSARPGQVVNEQFF.

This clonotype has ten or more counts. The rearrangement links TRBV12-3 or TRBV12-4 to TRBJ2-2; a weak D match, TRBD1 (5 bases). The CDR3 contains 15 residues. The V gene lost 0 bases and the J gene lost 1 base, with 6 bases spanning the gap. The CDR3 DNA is TGTGCCAGCAGTTTAGCCAGGGTGAACACCGGGGAGCTGTTTTTT. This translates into CASSLARVNTGELFF.

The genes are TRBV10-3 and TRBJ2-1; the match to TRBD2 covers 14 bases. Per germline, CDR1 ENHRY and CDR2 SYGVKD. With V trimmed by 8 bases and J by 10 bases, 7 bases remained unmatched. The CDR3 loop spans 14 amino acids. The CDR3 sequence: CAIQPGLAGAEQFF. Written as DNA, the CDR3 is TGTGCCATCCAACCGGGACTAGCGGGAGCCGAGCAGTTCTTC.

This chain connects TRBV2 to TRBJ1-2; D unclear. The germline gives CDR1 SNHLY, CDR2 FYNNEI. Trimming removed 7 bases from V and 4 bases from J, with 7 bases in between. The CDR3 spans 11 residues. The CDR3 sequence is CASKLGYGYTF. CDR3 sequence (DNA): TGTGCCAGCAAATTAGGCTATGGCTACACCTTC.

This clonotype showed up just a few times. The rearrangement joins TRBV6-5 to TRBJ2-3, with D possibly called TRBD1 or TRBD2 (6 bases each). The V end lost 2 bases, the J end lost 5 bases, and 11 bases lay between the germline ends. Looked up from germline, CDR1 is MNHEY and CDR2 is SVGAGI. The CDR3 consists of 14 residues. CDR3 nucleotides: TGTGCCAGCAGTTACCGAGGGGGGATAGATACGCAGTATTTT. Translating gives CASSYRGGIDTQYF.

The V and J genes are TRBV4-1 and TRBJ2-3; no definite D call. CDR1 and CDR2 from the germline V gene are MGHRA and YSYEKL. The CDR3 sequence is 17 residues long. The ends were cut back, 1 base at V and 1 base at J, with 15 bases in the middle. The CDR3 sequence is CASSQGSSEVGTDTQYF. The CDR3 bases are TGCGCCAGCAGCCAAGGGTCCAGCGAGGTTGGCACAGATACGCAGTATTTT.

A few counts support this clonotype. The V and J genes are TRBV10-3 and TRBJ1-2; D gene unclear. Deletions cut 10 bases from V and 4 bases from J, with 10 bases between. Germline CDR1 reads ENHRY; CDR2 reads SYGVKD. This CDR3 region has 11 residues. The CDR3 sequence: CATRTSYGYTF. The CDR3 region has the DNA TGTGCCACCCGGACGTCCTATGGCTACACCTTC.

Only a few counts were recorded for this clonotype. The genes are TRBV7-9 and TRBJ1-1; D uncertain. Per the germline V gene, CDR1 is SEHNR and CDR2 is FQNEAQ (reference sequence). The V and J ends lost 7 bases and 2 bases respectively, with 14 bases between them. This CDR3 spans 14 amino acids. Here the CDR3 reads CASTGGPGNTEAFF. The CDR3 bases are TGTGCCAGCACCGGCGGGCCGGGAAACACTGAAGCTTTCTTT. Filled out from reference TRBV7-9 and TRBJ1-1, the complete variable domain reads DTGVSQNPRHKITKRGQNVTFRCDPISEHNRLYWYRQTLGQGPEFLTYFQNEAQLEKSRLLSDRFSAERPKGSFSTLEIQRTEQGDSAMYLCASTGGPGNTEAFFGQGTRLTVV.

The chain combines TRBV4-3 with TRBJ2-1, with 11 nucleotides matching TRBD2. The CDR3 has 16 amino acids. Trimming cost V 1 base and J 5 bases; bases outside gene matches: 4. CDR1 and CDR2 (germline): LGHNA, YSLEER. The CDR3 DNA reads TGCGCCAGCAGCCAAGGGACTAGCGGGTACCACAATGAGCAGTTCTTC. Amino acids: CASSQGTSGYHNEQFF.

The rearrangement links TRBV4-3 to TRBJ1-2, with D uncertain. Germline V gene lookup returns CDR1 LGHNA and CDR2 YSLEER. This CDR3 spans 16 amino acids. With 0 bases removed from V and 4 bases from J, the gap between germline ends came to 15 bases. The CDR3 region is CASSQDMGRQPYGYTF. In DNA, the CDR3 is TGCGCCAGCAGCCAAGATATGGGTCGCCAACCCTATGGCTACACCTTC.

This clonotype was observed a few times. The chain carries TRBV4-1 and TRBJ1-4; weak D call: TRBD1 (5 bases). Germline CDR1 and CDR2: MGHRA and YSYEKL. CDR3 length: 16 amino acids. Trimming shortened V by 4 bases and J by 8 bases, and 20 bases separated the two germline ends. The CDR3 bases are TGCGCCAGCAGCCTATCACCGGGGGAGAGGAACGAAAAACTGTTTTTT. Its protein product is CASSLSPGERNEKLFF.

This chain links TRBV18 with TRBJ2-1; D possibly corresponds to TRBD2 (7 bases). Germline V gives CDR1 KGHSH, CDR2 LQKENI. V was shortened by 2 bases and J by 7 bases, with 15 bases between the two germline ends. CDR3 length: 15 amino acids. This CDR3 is CASSPGGASGNEQFF. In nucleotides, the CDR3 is TGTGCCAGCTCACCAGGGGGGGCCTCTGGGAATGAGCAGTTCTTC.

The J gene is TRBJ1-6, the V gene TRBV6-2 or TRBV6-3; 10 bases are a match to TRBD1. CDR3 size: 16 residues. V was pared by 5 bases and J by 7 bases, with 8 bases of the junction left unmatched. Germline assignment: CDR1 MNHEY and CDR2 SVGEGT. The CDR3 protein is CASSRSGQGNNSPLHF. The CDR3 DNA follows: TGTGCCAGCAGTCGCTCGGGACAGGGGAACAATTCACCCCTCCACTTT.

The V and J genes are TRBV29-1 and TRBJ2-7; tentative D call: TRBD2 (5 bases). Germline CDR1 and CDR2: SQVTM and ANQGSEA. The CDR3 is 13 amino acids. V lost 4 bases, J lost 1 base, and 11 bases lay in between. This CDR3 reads CSVAGGGSYEQYF. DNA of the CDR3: TGCAGCGTTGCGGGTGGAGGTTCCTACGAGCAGTACTTC.

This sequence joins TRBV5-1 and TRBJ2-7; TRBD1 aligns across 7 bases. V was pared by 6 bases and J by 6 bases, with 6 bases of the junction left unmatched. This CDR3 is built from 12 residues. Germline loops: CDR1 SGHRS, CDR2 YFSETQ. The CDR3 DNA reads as TGCGCCAGCAACGATCGACAGGGCGAGCAGTACTTC. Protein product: CASNDRQGEQYF.

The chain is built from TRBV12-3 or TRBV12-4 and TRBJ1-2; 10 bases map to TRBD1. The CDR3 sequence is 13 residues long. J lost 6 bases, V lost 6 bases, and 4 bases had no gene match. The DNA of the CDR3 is TGTGCCAGCAGCCGAGGGACAGGGGATGGCTACACCTTC. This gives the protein CASSRGTGDGYTF.

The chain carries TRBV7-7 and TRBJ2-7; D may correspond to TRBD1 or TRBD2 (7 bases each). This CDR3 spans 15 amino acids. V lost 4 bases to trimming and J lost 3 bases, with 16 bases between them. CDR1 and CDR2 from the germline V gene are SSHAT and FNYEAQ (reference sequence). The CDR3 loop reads CASSSGGAACYEQYF. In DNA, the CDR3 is TGTGCCAGCAGCTCAGGGGGGGCAGCCTGCTACGAGCAGTACTTC.

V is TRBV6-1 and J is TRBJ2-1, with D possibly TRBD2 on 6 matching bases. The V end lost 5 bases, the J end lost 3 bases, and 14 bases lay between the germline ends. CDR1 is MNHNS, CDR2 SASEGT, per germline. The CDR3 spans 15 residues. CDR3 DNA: TGTGCCAGCAGTCCAGAAGCGGGTTTCTACAATGAGCAGTTCTTC. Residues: CASSPEAGFYNEQFF.